The 22 T cell receptor beta chains given below trace back to one sample, sequenced in a study of regulatory T cells in long-lasting Graves disease. Sequencing libraries for TCR beta were prepared with iRepertoire HTBI primers and Arm-PCR of CDR3 regions. TCRdb re-derived calls from the multiplex PCR reads in MiXCR, one entry per CDR3 protein. Of a few hundred thousand distinct CDR3 sequences listed, approximately 25% are singletons. The sample's time point: persistent/refractory GD, antithyroid drugs over 5 years with positive TRAb. Construction of the TCR library relied on RNA isolated from PBMCs. The source material was peripheral blood mononuclear cells (PBMCs), sampled when the disease was refractory, from a patient treated with antithyroid drugs. These receptors were obtained from a woman between 40 and 55 years old with Graves disease.

The rearrangement links TRBV6-1 to TRBJ1-6; 9 bases map to TRBD1. In germline, CDR1 is MNHNS, CDR2 SASEGT. V shed 6 bases, J shed 6 bases, and the junction held 12 bases outside the gene matches. CDR3 length: 17 residues. The CDR3 spells CASSPDPGQGSNSPLHF. The CDR3 DNA reads TGTGCCAGCAGCCCGGACCCCGGACAGGGGAGTAATTCACCCCTCCACTTT.

This clonotype was observed many times. V usage is TRBV29-1 and J usage is TRBJ1-1, with TRBD1 identical over 8 bases. CDR3 length equals 13 residues. From germline, CDR1 is SQVTM and CDR2 ANQGSEA. In DNA, the CDR3 is TGCACCACACTGACAGGGGCGAACACTGAAGCTTTCTTT. Encoded protein: CTTLTGANTEAFF.

This clonotype was recorded at least ten times. This chain uses TRBV3-1 with TRBJ1-5; D not resolved. CDR1 and CDR2 from the germline V gene are LGHDT and YNNKEL (reference sequence). The CDR3 runs 13 residues. Trimming left V 1 base short and J 7 bases short, with 8 bases between. The CDR3 protein is CASSQGYGQPQHF. The CDR3 coding sequence is TGTGCCAGCAGCCAAGGGTATGGACAGCCCCAGCATTTT.

This clonotype has at least ten counts. This chain connects TRBV6-1 to TRBJ1-4; no definite D call. Germline CDR1 is MNHNS and CDR2 is SASEGT. The CDR3 extends over 13 amino acids. V lost 8 bases, J lost 0 bases, and 7 bases lay in between. CDR3 in DNA: TGTGCCAGCCTGGGAGCAACTAATGAAAAACTGTTTTTT. Encoded protein: CASLGATNEKLFF.

This clonotype has only a few counts. The gene calls are TRBV7-6 and TRBJ1-5; a possible D gene is TRBD1 (6 bases). This CDR3 spans 15 amino acids. CDR1 SGHVS and CDR2 FNYEAQ come from the germline V gene. The ends were cut back, 4 bases at V and 4 bases at J, with 14 bases in the middle. CDR3 region: CASSSRGDTNQPQHF. The CDR3 nucleotides read TGTGCCAGCAGCTCGAGGGGGGACACGAATCAGCCCCAGCATTTT.

The rearrangement uses TRBV18 and TRBJ2-5, with D perhaps being TRBD1 or TRBD2 (5 bases each). V lost 2 bases and J lost 5, with 18 bases in between. Germline V gene sequence: CDR1 KGHSH, CDR2 LQKENI. This CDR3 region has 16 residues. The CDR3 sequence is CASSPNFPGTSETQYF. The CDR3 bases are TGTGCCAGCTCACCAAATTTCCCCGGGACCTCCGAGACCCAGTACTTC.

This clonotype was picked up many times. V usage is TRBV6-5 and J usage is TRBJ2-2, with 14 bases aligning to TRBD2. J lost 7 bases, V lost 4 bases, and 8 bases had no gene match. This CDR3 has 17 amino acids. In germline, CDR1 is MNHEY, CDR2 SVGAGI. This chain's CDR3 is CASSSRLAGGPGGELFF. CDR3 in DNA: TGTGCCAGCAGTTCGAGACTAGCGGGAGGGCCAGGCGGGGAGCTGTTTTTT.

There are many counts of this clonotype. The V gene is TRBV29-1, the J gene TRBJ2-5, with D possibly being TRBD2 (5 bases). From germline, CDR1 is SQVTM and CDR2 ANQGSEA. This CDR3 is built from 15 residues. V was clipped by 4 bases and J by 5 bases, with 20 bases between them. CDR3 coding DNA: TGCAGCGTTGGCCTAACGGGAACTTTCACTGAGACCCAGTACTTC. Encoded protein: CSVGLTGTFTETQYF.

The V call is TRBV19, the J call TRBJ1-5, with D maybe TRBD1 (6 bases). Per germline, CDR1 LNHDA and CDR2 SQIVND (reference sequence). This CDR3 region has 17 residues. The ends were cut back, 1 base at V and 7 bases at J, with 20 bases in the middle. CDR3 sequence: CASSIGAVGGREQPQHF. CDR3 in DNA: TGTGCCAGTAGTATAGGGGCCGTCGGGGGGCGGGAGCAGCCCCAGCATTTT.

This chain links TRBV18 with TRBJ2-7; D gene uncertain. Trimming removed 3 bases at V and 0 bases at J, with 12 bases between. The length of the CDR3 is 15 residues. Germline CDR1 and CDR2: KGHSH and LQKENI. In DNA form, the CDR3 reads TGTGCCAGCTCACCTAAACCCAGTAGCTCCTACGAGCAGTACTTC. Residues: CASSPKPSSSYEQYF. Using reference TRBV18 and TRBJ2-7 for the parts outside the CDR3, the full variable domain is NAGVMQNPRHLVRRRGQEARLRCSPMKGHSHVYWYRQLPEEGLKFMVYLQKENIIDESGMPKERFSAEFPKEGPSILRIQQVVRGDSAAYFCASSPKPSSSYEQYFGPGTRLTVT.

V usage is TRBV2 and J usage is TRBJ1-5; 9 bases are shared with TRBD1. This CDR3 comprises 18 residues. Germline V gene data show CDR1 as SNHLY and CDR2 as FYNNEI. J was trimmed by 4 bases and V by 7 bases; bases with no gene match: 17. In DNA, the CDR3 is TGTGCCAGCATGGGTACCGTCTCTGGGACAGGGAAGAATCAGCCCCAGCATTTT. This codes for CASMGTVSGTGKNQPQHF.

This clonotype was seen a few times. The chain has TRBV18 and TRBJ1-2, with no clear D. This CDR3 is 14 amino acids long. Trimming left V 1 base short and J 4 bases short, with 10 bases between. CDR1 KGHSH and CDR2 LQKENI come from the germline V gene. This CDR3 is CASSPQPGPYGYTF. The CDR3 DNA sequence: TGTGCCAGCTCACCACAACCGGGCCCCTATGGCTACACCTTC. The entire variable domain, with the rest obtained from reference TRBV18 and TRBJ1-2, is as follows: NAGVMQNPRHLVRRRGQEARLRCSPMKGHSHVYWYRQLPEEGLKFMVYLQKENIIDESGMPKERFSAEFPKEGPSILRIQQVVRGDSAAYFCASSPQPGPYGYTFGSGTRLTVV.

This clonotype was counted only a few times. A junction boundary mismatches the germline segment, possibly from a read error. This rearrangement joins TRBV20-1 to TRBJ2-7; unclear D gene. The CDR3 extends over 12 amino acids. The germline gives CDR1 DFQATT, CDR2 SNEGSKA (reference sequence). CDR3 sequence (DNA): TGCAGTGCTAGGGGGAACCCCAGCGAGCAGTGCTTC. It translates to CSARGNPSEQCF.

In this sample, this clonotype turned up many times. The chain has TRBV20-1 and TRBJ2-4; TRBD1 aligns across 8 bases. Trimming took 1 base from V and 2 from J; bases not matched to a gene: 7. CDR3 length equals 16 residues. CDR1 and CDR2 (germline): DFQATT, SNEGSKA (reference sequence). The CDR3 DNA is TGCAGTGCTAGAGTCAGGGGGCACATGACCAAAAACATTCAGTACTTC. Translation: CSARVRGHMTKNIQYF.

This clonotype was counted a few times. The V call is TRBV30, the J call TRBJ2-2, with D possibly matching TRBD2 (6 bases). The CDR3 is made up of 15 amino acids. The germline V gene has CDR1 GTSNPN and CDR2 SVGIG (reference sequence). Trimming pared 0 bases from V and 4 bases from J, leaving 12 bases between. Here the CDR3 DNA reads TGTGCCTGGAGTGTGACGGGGGTAGGCACCGGGGAGCTGTTTTTT. Amino acids: CAWSVTGVGTGELFF. The variable domain in full, with the rest retrieved from reference TRBV30 and TRBJ2-2, is SQTIHQWPATLVQPVGSPLSLECTVEGTSNPNLYWYRQAAGRGLQLLFYSVGIGQISSEVPQNLSASRPQDRQFILSSKKLLLSDSGFYLCAWSVTGVGTGELFFGEGSRLTVL.

This clonotype was counted only a few times. A much larger clone differs by one base, so this may be a read error. The genes are TRBV12-3 or TRBV12-4 and TRBJ2-5; tentative D call: TRBD1 (6 bases). V was trimmed by 5 bases and J by 3 bases, leaving 13 bases between them. The CDR3 is 14 residues long. CDR3 residues: CASSPGDRKETQYF. The CDR3 region has the DNA TGTGCCAGCAGTCCAGGGGACCGCAAAGAGACCCAGTACTTC.

This clonotype was counted at least ten times. This sequence joins TRBV20-1 and TRBJ1-4; D is unclear. Germline CDR1 reads DFQATT; CDR2 reads SNEGSKA (reference sequence). This CDR3 is 15 amino acids long. The V gene lost 0 bases and the J gene lost 5 bases, with 13 bases spanning the gap. In DNA form, the CDR3 reads TGCAGTGCTAGAGATCCCGGCAGAGGGAATGAAAAACTGTTTTTT. Translating gives CSARDPGRGNEKLFF.

This clonotype appeared a few times. The chain is built from TRBV5-1 and TRBJ2-2; D is perhaps TRBD1 (5 bases). This CDR3 spans 14 amino acids. The ends were cut back, 1 base at V and 5 bases at J, with 9 bases in the middle. CDR1 SGHRS and CDR2 YFSETQ come from the germline V gene. This CDR3 is CASSLSQGTGELFF. The CDR3 region has the DNA TGCGCCAGCAGCTTGTCTCAGGGAACCGGGGAGCTGTTTTTT.

This clonotype was counted many times. The chain joins TRBV28 to TRBJ2-7, with unresolved D. Trimming stripped 6 bases from V and 6 bases from J, with 15 bases between. The CDR3 covers 13 residues. Germline V gives CDR1 MDHEN, CDR2 SYDVKM. CDR3 nucleotide sequence: TGTGCCAGCAGCCTCAAAATATCCGGCGAGCAGTACTTC. As protein: CASSLKISGEQYF.

As to this clonotype: This may stem from a read error, because a much larger clone lies one nucleotide away. The chain links TRBV6-2 or TRBV6-3 to TRBJ1-1; D call uncertain. The length of the CDR3 is 14 residues. CDR1 and CDR2 (germline): MNHEY, SVGEGT. CDR3 DNA sequence: TGTGCCAGCAGTGAGAAGGGTACGTACACTGAAGCTCTCTTT. Protein: CASSEKGTYTEALF.

This chain joins TRBV5-1 and TRBJ2-7, with 7 bases lining up with TRBD1. V shed 0 bases, J shed 4 bases, and the junction held 10 bases outside the gene matches. This CDR3 comprises 16 residues. The germline CDR1 and CDR2 sequences are SGHRS and YFSETQ. CDR3 loop: CASSLGAGTAEYEQYF. The CDR3 region has the DNA TGCGCCAGCAGCTTGGGGGCCGGGACAGCAGAATACGAGCAGTACTTC.

Turning to this clonotype: Since a far larger clone is one base different, this is likely a read error. The rearrangement links TRBV14 to TRBJ2-6; 7 nucleotides agree with TRBD1. The closer fit of TRBJ2-7 to the DNA end suggests the J call may be wrong. Germline V gene sequence: CDR1 SGHDN, CDR2 FVKESK. This CDR3 is 12 amino acids long. For the CDR3, the DNA is TGTGCCAGCAGCCAAGATGGGACAGCACAGTACTTC. Translated: CASSQDGTAQYF.